What follows are 24 T cell receptor beta chains derived from one specimen sequenced in a study of CD8+ T cells in alopecia areata (dated by TCRdb to the late 2010s). Libraries were constructed by the immunoSEQ multiplex PCR assay. To provide template for TCR sequencing, every sample had RNA extracted and reverse transcribed into cDNA. What TCRdb holds here is the immuneACCESS table cut down to in-frame rearrangements. Part of the clones is not present; checked against another copy, under half of the missing clones reflect an unresolved V gene, and the others are unexplained. This sample comprises 65,000 to 95,000 clones, approximately 50% of them detected only once. Approximately 5.7% of the sample is in the top ten clones. Material: NKG2D-high CD8+ T cells sorted from blood. The cell subset or site tag for this specimen amounts to: sorted CD8+ NKG2D-high blood T cells. The receptors were gathered from a human donor with alopecia areata.

This clone was seen just once. The J gene is TRBJ2-7, the V gene TRBV2, with a tentative D call TRBD2 (6 bases). Germline V gene lookup returns CDR1 SNHLY and CDR2 FYNNEI. Trimming took 10 bases from V and 4 from J, leaving 26 bases between them. The CDR3 is made up of 16 amino acids. The CDR3, as DNA: TGTGCCACCCTAACGGGGGTGTTGACCGGAATTTACGAGCAGTACTTC. Translated, it gives CATLTGVLTGIYEQYF.

CDR3 amino acids: CSVDQGDNTEAFF. The CDR3 bases are TGCAGCGTTGACCAGGGGGATAACACTGAAGCTTTCTTT. The chain links TRBV29-1 to TRBJ1-1; TRBD1 agrees at 7 bases. The CDR3 runs to 13 residues. Germline V gene sequence: CDR1 SQVTM, CDR2 ANQGSEA. Trimming removed 3 bases from V and 2 bases from J; junction bases left unmatched: 3.

The chain joins TRBV4-2 to TRBJ2-1; 10 bases align to TRBD2. With V trimmed by 5 bases and J by 7 bases, 5 bases remained unmatched. This CDR3 region has 14 residues. Germline CDR1 is LGHNA and CDR2 is YNFKEQ. CDR3 residues: CASSGLADANEQFF. The CDR3 DNA reads as TGTGCCAGCAGCGGACTAGCGGACGCAAATGAGCAGTTCTTC.

This chain uses TRBV9 with TRBJ2-7; TRBD1 might be the D (7 bases). The CDR3 totals 12 residues. V lost 3 bases and J 6 bases, leaving 10 bases between the germline ends. Looked up from germline, CDR1 is SGDLS and CDR2 is YYNGEE. CDR3 protein: CASSGGTAEQYF. Written as DNA, the CDR3 is TGTGCCAGCAGCGGCGGGACAGCCGAGCAGTACTTC.

V usage is TRBV29-1 and J usage is TRBJ2-7, with D possibly TRBD1 on 5 matching bases. Germline CDR1 reads SQVTM; CDR2 reads ANQGSEA. The CDR3 covers 12 residues. V gave up 0 bases and J gave up 3 bases, with 6 bases separating them. CDR3 in DNA: TGCAGCGTTGAAGAAGGGGACTACGAGCAGTACTTC. Amino acids: CSVEEGDYEQYF.

This rearrangement joins TRBV25-1 to TRBJ2-1, with D possibly being TRBD2 (6 bases). Trimming removed 7 bases from V and 12 bases from J, with 13 bases in between. This CDR3 has 11 residues. Germline V lookup: CDR1 MGHDK, CDR2 SYGVNS. The CDR3 region has the DNA TGTGCCAGCACAAATGGGGGACTGCAGTTCTTC. The encoded protein is CASTNGGLQFF.

This clone was picked up a small number of times. The rearrangement joins TRBV29-1 to TRBJ2-3; 7 positions match TRBD1. The trim removed 7 bases at V and 0 bases at J, leaving 7 bases unmatched. This CDR3 has 14 amino acids. CDR1 and CDR2 (germline): SQVTM, ANQGSEA. DNA of the CDR3: TGCAGCGCCGCTCAGGGGGTGAGCACAGATACGCAGTATTTT. Its translation is CSAAQGVSTDTQYF.

The count of this clone is one. V usage is TRBV5-1 and J usage is TRBJ2-1; D is unclear. Germline V gene lookup returns CDR1 SGHRS and CDR2 YFSETQ. CDR3 size: 15 residues. V dropped 4 bases and J dropped 8 bases, with 19 bases sitting between them. In nucleotides, the CDR3 is TGCGCCAGCAGCATCCCAGACCTGACGGGCGATGAGCAGTTCTTC. Translation: CASSIPDLTGDEQFF.

The chain is built from TRBV29-1 and TRBJ1-2; D not certain. CDR3 length equals 13 residues. Germline-derived CDR1 and CDR2 are SQVTM and ANQGSEA. Trimming took 4 bases from V and 8 from J, leaving 17 bases between them. The CDR3 sequence is CSVVGGGEWGYTF. The CDR3 nucleotides read TGCAGCGTTGTAGGAGGCGGGGAATGGGGCTACACCTTC.

This clone is labeled medium-sized. The V gene is TRBV7-2, the J gene TRBJ2-1; TRBD2 matches 10 bases. The CDR3 length is 14 residues. Germline loops: CDR1 SGHTA, CDR2 FQGNSA. V shed 10 bases and J 6 bases; nucleotides not matched to a gene: 9. CDR3 amino acids: CATMNSGRINEQFF. As DNA, the CDR3 is TGTGCCACCATGAATAGCGGGAGGATCAATGAGCAGTTCTTC.

J is TRBJ2-7 and V is TRBV4-1; D is ambiguous. Germline CDR1 and CDR2: MGHRA and YSYEKL. The CDR3 covers 13 residues. V was trimmed by 4 bases and J by 6 bases, leaving 13 bases between them. The CDR3 sequence: CASSPNLAVEQYF. CDR3 sequence (DNA): TGCGCCAGCAGCCCCAATTTGGCAGTCGAGCAGTACTTC.

This clone came up a few times. V usage is TRBV27 and J usage is TRBJ2-3, with 7 bases lining up with TRBD2. This CDR3 is built from 15 residues. In germline, CDR1 is MNHEY, CDR2 SMNVEV (reference sequence). V lost 6 bases to trimming and J lost 0 bases; unmatched junction nucleotides: 6. The CDR3 DNA is TGTGCCAGCAGCCTACTAGCGCCTAGCACAGATACGCAGTATTTT. Its translation: CASSLLAPSTDTQYF.

V and J are TRBV30 and TRBJ2-7; maybe TRBD2 (5 bases). This CDR3 has 15 residues. CDR1 GTSNPN and CDR2 SVGIG come from the germline V gene (reference sequence). V lost 0 bases to trimming and J lost 2 bases, with 14 bases between them. CDR3 nucleotide sequence: TGTGCCTGGAGTGTAGACCCAGGAGCGGCCTACGAGCAGTACTTC. It yields the protein CAWSVDPGAAYEQYF.

This chain joins TRBV7-3 and TRBJ2-3; the D call may be TRBD1 or TRBD2 (7 bases each). The CDR3 consists of 15 residues. The germline gives CDR1 SGHTA, CDR2 FQGTGA. The V and J ends lost 2 bases and 3 bases respectively, with 12 bases between them. CDR3 residues: CASSLSGGATDTQYF. The CDR3 DNA follows: TGTGCCAGCAGCTTATCAGGGGGGGCAACAGATACGCAGTATTTT.

This rearrangement joins TRBV29-1 to TRBJ1-2, with D tentatively TRBD1 (5 bases). Per the germline V gene, CDR1 is SQVTM and CDR2 is ANQGSEA. V was trimmed by 1 base and J by 0 bases, leaving 9 bases between them. CDR3 length: 14 amino acids. CDR3 in amino acids: CSVEAGEANYGYTF. The CDR3, as DNA: TGCAGCGTTGAAGCGGGGGAAGCTAACTATGGCTACACCTTC.

This clone was picked up a small number of times. The chain joins TRBV19 to TRBJ2-3; 7 nucleotides match TRBD1. V gave up 3 bases and J gave up 4 bases; unmatched junction bases: 4. Germline V gene sequence: CDR1 LNHDA, CDR2 SQIVND (reference sequence). The CDR3 is 14 residues long. CDR3 amino acids: CASSIWQGADTQYF. The CDR3 bases are TGTGCCAGTAGTATCTGGCAGGGGGCAGATACGCAGTATTTT.

The chain is built from TRBV7-9 and TRBJ2-2; the D is unclear. V was trimmed by 5 bases and J by 6 bases, leaving 13 bases between them. CDR3 length equals 14 residues. Germline V CDR1 and CDR2: SEHNR, FQNEAQ (reference sequence). CDR3 coding DNA: TGTGCCAGCAGCGAACGATGGTCGGCCGGGGAGCTGTTTTTT. Protein sequence: CASSERWSAGELFF.

The V gene is TRBV14, the J gene TRBJ2-7, with TRBD1 matching 7 bases. CDR3 size: 15 residues. Germline CDR1 SGHDN, CDR2 FVKESK. After removal of 2 bases from V and 3 bases from J, the junction contained 7 bases not matched to a gene. This CDR3 reads CASSQTWDSDYEQYF. As DNA, the CDR3 is TGTGCCAGCAGCCAAACCTGGGACAGCGACTACGAGCAGTACTTC.

The V call is TRBV28, the J call TRBJ1-1; D is ambiguous. Germline V gene lookup returns CDR1 MDHEN and CDR2 SYDVKM. The V end lost 3 bases, the J end lost 0 bases, and 11 bases lay between the germline ends. CDR3 length: 15 residues. In DNA, the CDR3 is TGTGCCAGCAGTTTGACACCAACCTTGAACACTGAAGCTTTCTTT. This codes for CASSLTPTLNTEAFF.

This chain connects TRBV7-9 to TRBJ2-5; D may be TRBD1 (5 bases). This CDR3 is built from 12 residues. The germline V gene encodes CDR1 SEHNR and CDR2 FQNEAQ (reference sequence). CDR3 nucleotides: TGTGCGACCCAAGGGGTGTCCCGGACCCAGTACTTC. Protein sequence: CATQGVSRTQYF. The whole variable domain, filled in from reference TRBV7-9 and TRBJ2-5, reads DTGVSQNPRHKITKRGQNVTFRCDPISEHNRLYWYRQTLGQGPEFLTYFQNEAQLEKSRLLSDRFSAERPKGSFSTLEIQRTEQGDSAMYLCATQGVSRTQYFGPGTRLLVL.

The chain couples TRBV9 to TRBJ2-5; D ambiguous. The CDR3 consists of 14 residues. The germline V gene encodes CDR1 SGDLS and CDR2 YYNGEE. Trimming took off 0 bases at V and 6 bases at J, with 12 bases between the two ends. The CDR3 protein is CASSVDRLGQTQYF. The CDR3 DNA sequence: TGTGCCAGCAGCGTAGACCGGCTCGGACAGACCCAGTACTTC.

This clone was detected a few times. V is TRBV29-1 and J is TRBJ2-6; tentative D call: TRBD1 (6 bases). The V gene lost 0 bases and the J gene lost 4 bases, with 10 bases spanning the gap. CDR1 SQVTM and CDR2 ANQGSEA come from the germline V gene. CDR3 length: 15 residues. CDR3 residues: CSVEEGANGANVLTF. CDR3 nucleotide sequence: TGCAGCGTTGAAGAGGGGGCCAACGGGGCCAACGTCCTGACTTTC.

V and J are TRBV7-2 and TRBJ1-5; TRBD1 matches at 8 bases. The CDR3 totals 16 residues. With V trimmed by 1 base and J by 7 bases, 9 bases remained unmatched. The germline CDR1 and CDR2 sequences are SGHTA and FQGNSA. In DNA, the CDR3 is TGTGCCAGCAGCTTAGGCAGGGGGCCCATAGGCCAGCCCCAGCATTTT. It translates to CASSLGRGPIGQPQHF.

The table lists this clone with a few counts. The rearrangement links TRBV4-1 to TRBJ2-1, with a weak D call TRBD1 (6 bases). Germline V lookup: CDR1 MGHRA, CDR2 YSYEKL. This CDR3 comprises 16 residues. Between the trimmed V and J ends, which lost 1 base and 8 bases, there was a span of 18 bases. The DNA of the CDR3 is TGCGCCAGCAGCCAAGCGCCGGCAGGGGCGAGCGATGAGCAGTTCTTC. Its protein product is CASSQAPAGASDEQFF.